The TCR beta chain described here comes from a study of blood T cell repertoires in COVID-19. As for the study in general: PBMCs, B-cell-depleted T cells, or T cells were the source of the cDNA or gDNA that made up the material.

The CDR3 sequence is 13 residues long. The V gene's germline CDR1 is SGHDT and CDR2 YYEEEE. Unmatched junction bases numbered 2, after V lost 0 bases and J lost 6 bases. Using immunoSEQ multiplex PCR, the repertoire was profiled, and TCRdb retains in-frame clones only, with some absent. The sample comprises approximately 36,000 clones, around four fifths of which are singletons, and 4.8% rests with the top ten. The TCR sequence derives from a man aged 50 to 60 with active COVID-19. The rearrangement joins TRBV5-6 to TRBJ1-2; 7 bases fit TRBD1. The specimen was peripheral blood. The CDR3 region is CASSLDQGDGYTF. The CDR3 DNA follows: TGTGCCAGCAGCTTGGACCAGGGGGATGGCTACACCTTC.